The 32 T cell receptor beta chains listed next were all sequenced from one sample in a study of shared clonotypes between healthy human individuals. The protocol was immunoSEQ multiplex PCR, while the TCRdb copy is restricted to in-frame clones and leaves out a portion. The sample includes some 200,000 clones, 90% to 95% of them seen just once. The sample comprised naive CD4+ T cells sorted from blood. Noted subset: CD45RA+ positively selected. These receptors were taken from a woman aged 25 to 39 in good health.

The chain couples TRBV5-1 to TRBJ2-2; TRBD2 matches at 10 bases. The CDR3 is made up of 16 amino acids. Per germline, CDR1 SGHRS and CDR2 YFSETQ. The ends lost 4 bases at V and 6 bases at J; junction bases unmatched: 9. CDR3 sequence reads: CASSPSGRIFPGELFF. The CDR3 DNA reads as TGCGCCAGCAGCCCTAGCGGGAGAATTTTTCCCGGGGAGCTGTTTTTT.

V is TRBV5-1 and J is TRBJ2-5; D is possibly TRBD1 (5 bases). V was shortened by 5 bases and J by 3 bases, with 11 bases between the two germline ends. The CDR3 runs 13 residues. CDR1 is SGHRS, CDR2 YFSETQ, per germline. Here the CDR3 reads CASRGPSKETQYF. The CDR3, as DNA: TGCGCCAGCAGGGGGCCCTCGAAAGAGACCCAGTACTTC. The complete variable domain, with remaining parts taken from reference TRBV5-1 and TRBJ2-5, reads KAGVTQTPRYLIKTRGQQVTLSCSPISGHRSVSWYQQTPGQGLQFLFEYFSETQRNKGNFPGRFSGRQFSNSRSEMNVSTLELGDSALYLCASRGPSKETQYFGPGTRLLVL.

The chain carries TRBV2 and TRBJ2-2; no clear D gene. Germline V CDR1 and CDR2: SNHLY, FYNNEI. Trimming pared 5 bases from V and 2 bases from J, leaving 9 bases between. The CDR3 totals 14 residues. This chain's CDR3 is CASSTQYNTGELFF. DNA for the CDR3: TGTGCCAGCAGTACACAATACAACACCGGGGAGCTGTTTTTT.

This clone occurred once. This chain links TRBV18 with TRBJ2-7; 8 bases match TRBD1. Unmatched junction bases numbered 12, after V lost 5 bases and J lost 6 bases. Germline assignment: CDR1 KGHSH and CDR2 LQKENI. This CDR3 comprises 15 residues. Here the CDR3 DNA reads TGTGCCAGCTCAGACCTCGGGACAGGAACTTCCGAGCAGTACTTC. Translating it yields CASSDLGTGTSEQYF. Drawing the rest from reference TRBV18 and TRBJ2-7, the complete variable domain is NAGVMQNPRHLVRRRGQEARLRCSPMKGHSHVYWYRQLPEEGLKFMVYLQKENIIDESGMPKERFSAEFPKEGPSILRIQQVVRGDSAAYFCASSDLGTGTSEQYFGPGTRLTVT.

CDR3 in amino acids: CASSSKGLSGAYEQYF. The CDR3 DNA reads TGTGCCAGCTCATCGAAGGGTTTGAGTGGAGCCTACGAGCAGTACTTC. The chain is built from TRBV18 and TRBJ2-5; D remains unclear. The J call may be faulty, since TRBJ2-7 better matches the DNA end. This CDR3 contains 16 residues. The germline CDR1 and CDR2 sequences are KGHSH and LQKENI.

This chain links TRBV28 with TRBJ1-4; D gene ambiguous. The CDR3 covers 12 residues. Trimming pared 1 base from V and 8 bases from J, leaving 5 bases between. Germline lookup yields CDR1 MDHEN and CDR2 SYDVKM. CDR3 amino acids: CASSLSREKLFF. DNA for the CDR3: TGTGCCAGCAGTTTATCGAGAGAAAAACTGTTTTTT.

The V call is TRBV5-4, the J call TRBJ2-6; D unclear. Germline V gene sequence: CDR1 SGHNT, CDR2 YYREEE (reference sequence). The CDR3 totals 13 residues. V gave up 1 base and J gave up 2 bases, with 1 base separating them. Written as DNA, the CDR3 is TGTGCCAGCAGCTTGACTGGGGCCAACGTCCTGACTTTC. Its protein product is CASSLTGANVLTF.

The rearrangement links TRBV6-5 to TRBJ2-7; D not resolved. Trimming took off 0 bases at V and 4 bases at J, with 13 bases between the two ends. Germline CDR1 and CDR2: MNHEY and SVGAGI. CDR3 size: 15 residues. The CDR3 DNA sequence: TGTGCCAGCAGTTACTCTAACAGCATACTTTACGAGCAGTACTTC. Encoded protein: CASSYSNSILYEQYF.

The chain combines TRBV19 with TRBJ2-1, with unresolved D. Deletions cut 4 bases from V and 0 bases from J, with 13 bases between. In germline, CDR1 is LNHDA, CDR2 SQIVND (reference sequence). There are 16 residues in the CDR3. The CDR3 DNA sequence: TGTGCCAGTAGTAGAGGCTCTCCATACTCCTACAATGAGCAGTTCTTC. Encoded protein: CASSRGSPYSYNEQFF.

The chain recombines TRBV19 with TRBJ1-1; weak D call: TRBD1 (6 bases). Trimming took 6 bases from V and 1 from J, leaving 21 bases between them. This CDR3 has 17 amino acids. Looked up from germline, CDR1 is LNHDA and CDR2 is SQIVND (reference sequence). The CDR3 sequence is CASRGGRTEHRNTEAFF. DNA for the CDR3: TGTGCCAGTAGGGGGGGGAGGACAGAGCATCGGAACACTGAAGCTTTCTTT.

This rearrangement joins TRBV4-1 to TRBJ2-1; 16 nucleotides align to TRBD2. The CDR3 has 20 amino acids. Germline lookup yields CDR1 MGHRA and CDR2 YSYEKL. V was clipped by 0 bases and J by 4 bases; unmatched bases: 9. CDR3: CASSQDGTSGRASKYNEQFF. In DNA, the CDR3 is TGCGCCAGCAGCCAAGATGGGACTAGCGGGAGGGCCTCTAAGTACAATGAGCAGTTCTTC.

The CDR3 region is CASSFLREGEQYF. CDR3 DNA: TGTGCCAGCAGCTTTTTGCGGGAAGGCGAGCAGTACTTC. The chain joins TRBV11-3 to TRBJ2-7; the D gene is possibly TRBD2 (6 bases). Deletions cut 3 bases from V and 6 bases from J, with 12 bases between. This CDR3 comprises 13 residues. The germline V gene encodes CDR1 SGHNT and CDR2 YENEEA.

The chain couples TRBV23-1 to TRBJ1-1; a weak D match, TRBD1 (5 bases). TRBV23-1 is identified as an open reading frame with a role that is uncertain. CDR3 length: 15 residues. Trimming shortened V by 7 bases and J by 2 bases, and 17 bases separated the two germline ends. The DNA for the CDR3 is TGCGCCAGCACCCTCCCGCGTGACAGAAACACTGAAGCTTTCTTT. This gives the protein CASTLPRDRNTEAFF.

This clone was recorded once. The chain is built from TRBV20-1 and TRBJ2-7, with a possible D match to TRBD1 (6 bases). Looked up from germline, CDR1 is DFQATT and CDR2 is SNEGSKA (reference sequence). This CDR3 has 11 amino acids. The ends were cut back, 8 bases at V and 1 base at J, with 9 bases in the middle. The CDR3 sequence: CSFTGSYEQYF. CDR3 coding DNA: TGCAGTTTCACAGGGTCCTACGAGCAGTACTTC.

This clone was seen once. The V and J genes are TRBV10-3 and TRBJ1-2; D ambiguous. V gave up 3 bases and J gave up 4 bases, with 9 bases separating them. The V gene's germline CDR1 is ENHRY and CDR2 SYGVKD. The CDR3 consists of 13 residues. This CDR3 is CAISEPGVYGYTF. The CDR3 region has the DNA TGTGCCATCAGTGAACCTGGGGTCTATGGCTACACCTTC.

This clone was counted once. CDR3 coding DNA: TGTGCCATCAGTGATAACGGAGGGTACGAGCAGTACTTC. Protein: CAISDNGGYEQYF. V and J are TRBV10-3 and TRBJ2-7; possible D gene TRBD2, 6 bases. The CDR3 is 13 amino acids. The V and J ends lost 3 bases and 4 bases respectively, with 10 bases between them. Germline CDR1 ENHRY, CDR2 SYGVKD.

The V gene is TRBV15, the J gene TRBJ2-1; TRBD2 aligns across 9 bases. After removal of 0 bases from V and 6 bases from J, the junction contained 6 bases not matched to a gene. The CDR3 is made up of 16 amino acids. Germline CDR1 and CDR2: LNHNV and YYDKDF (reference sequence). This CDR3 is CATSRDFPSGINEQFF. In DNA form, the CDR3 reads TGTGCCACCAGCAGAGATTTTCCTAGCGGGATCAATGAGCAGTTCTTC.

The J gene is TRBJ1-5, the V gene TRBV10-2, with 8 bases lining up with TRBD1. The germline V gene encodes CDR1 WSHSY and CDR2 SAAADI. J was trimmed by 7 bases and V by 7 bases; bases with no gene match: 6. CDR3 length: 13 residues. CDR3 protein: CASTGQGGQPQHF. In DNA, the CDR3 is TGCGCCAGCACCGGACAGGGTGGCCAGCCCCAGCATTTT.

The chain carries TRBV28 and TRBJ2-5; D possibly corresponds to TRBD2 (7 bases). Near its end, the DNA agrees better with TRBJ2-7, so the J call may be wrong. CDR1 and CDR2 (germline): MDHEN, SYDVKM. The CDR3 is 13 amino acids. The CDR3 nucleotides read TGTGCCAGCAGAGGGGGGGTTTCCTACGAGCAGTACTTC. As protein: CASRGGVSYEQYF.

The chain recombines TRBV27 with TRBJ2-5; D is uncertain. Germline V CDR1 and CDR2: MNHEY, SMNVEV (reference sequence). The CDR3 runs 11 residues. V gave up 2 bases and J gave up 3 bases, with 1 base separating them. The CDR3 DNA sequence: TGTGCCAGCAGTTTAGAAGAGACCCAGTACTTC. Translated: CASSLEETQYF.

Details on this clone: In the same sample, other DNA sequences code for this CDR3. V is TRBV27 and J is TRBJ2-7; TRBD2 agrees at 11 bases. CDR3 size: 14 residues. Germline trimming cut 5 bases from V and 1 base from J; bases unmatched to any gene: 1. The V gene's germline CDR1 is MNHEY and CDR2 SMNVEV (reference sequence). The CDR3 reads CASSGLAGSYEQYF. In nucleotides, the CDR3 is TGTGCCAGCAGTGGACTAGCGGGTTCCTACGAGCAGTACTTC.

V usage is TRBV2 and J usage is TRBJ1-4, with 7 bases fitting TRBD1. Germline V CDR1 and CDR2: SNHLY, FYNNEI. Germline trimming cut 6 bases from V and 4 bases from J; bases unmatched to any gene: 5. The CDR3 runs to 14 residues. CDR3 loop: CASRGQAGNEKLFF. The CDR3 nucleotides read TGTGCCAGCAGAGGACAGGCGGGTAATGAAAAACTGTTTTTT. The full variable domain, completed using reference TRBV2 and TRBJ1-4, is EPEVTQTPSHQVTQMGQEVILRCVPISNHLYFYWYRQILGQKVEFLVSFYNNEISEKSEIFDDQFSVERPDGSNFTLKIRSTKLEDSAMYFCASRGQAGNEKLFFGSGTQLSVL.

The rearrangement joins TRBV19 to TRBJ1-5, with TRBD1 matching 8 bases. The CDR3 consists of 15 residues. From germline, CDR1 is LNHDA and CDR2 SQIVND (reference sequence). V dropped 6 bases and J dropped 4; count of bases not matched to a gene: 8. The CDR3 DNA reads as TGTGCCAGTAGATCCGACAGGGGAGAGAATCAGCCCCAGCATTTT. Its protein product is CASRSDRGENQPQHF.

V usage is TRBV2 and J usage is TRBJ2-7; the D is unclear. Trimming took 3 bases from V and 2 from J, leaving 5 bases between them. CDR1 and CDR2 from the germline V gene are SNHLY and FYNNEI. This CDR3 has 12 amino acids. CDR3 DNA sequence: TGTGCCAGCAGTGAGACAACCTACGAGCAGTACTTC. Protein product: CASSETTYEQYF. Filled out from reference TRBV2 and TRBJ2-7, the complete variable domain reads EPEVTQTPSHQVTQMGQEVILRCVPISNHLYFYWYRQILGQKVEFLVSFYNNEISEKSEIFDDQFSVERPDGSNFTLKIRSTKLEDSAMYFCASSETTYEQYFGPGTRLTVT.

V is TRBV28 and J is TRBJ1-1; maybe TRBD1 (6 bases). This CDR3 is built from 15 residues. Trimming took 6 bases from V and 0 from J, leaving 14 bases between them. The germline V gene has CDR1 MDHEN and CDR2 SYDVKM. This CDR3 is CASSPWRTVNTEAFF. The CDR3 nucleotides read TGTGCCAGCAGCCCATGGAGGACAGTGAACACTGAAGCTTTCTTT.

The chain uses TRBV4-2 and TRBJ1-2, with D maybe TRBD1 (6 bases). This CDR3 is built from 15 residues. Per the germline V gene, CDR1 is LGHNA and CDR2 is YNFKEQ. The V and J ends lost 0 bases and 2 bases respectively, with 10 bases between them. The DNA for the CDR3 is TGTGCCAGCAGCCAAGATTTCGACAGGAACTATGGCTACACCTTC. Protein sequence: CASSQDFDRNYGYTF.

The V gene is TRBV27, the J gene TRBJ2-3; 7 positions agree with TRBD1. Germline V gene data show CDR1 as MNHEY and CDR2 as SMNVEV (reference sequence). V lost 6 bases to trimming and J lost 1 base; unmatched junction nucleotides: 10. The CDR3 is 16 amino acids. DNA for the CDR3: TGTGCCAGCAGCTCCGTTCCCGGACAGGGCACAGATACGCAGTATTTT. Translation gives CASSSVPGQGTDTQYF.

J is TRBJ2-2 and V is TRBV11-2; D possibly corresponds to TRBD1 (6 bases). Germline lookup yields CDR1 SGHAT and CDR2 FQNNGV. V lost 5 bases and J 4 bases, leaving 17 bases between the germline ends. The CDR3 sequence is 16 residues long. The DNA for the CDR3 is TGTGCCAGCAGCCCCCTCAGGGGAAAAAGCACCGGGGAGCTGTTTTTT. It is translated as CASSPLRGKSTGELFF.

The CDR3 region has the DNA TGTGCCAGCTCACCACCTGGTCACCAGCAGTACTTC. Its translation: CASSPPGHQQYF. The J gene is TRBJ2-7, the V gene TRBV18; D not resolved. CDR3 length equals 12 residues. V lost 0 bases, J lost 8 bases, and 8 bases lay in between. Germline CDR1 and CDR2: KGHSH and LQKENI.

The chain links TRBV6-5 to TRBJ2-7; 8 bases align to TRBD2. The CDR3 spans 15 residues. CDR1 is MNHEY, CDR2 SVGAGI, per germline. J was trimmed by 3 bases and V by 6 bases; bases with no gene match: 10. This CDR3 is CASRRAGRVFYEQYF. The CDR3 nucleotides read TGTGCCAGCAGACGGGCCGGGAGGGTTTTCTACGAGCAGTACTTC.

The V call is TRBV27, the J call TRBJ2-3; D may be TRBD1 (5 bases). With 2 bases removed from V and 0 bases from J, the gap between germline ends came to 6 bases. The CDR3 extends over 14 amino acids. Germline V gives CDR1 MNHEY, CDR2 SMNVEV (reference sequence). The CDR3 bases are TGTGCCAGCAGTTTAAGGGGTAGCACAGATACGCAGTATTTT. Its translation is CASSLRGSTDTQYF.

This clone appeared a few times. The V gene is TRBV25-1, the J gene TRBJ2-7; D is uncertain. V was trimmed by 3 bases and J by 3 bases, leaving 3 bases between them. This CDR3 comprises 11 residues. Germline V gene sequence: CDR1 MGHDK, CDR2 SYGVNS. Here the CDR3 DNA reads TGTGCCAGCAGTGATCTCTACGAGCAGTACTTC. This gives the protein CASSDLYEQYF.